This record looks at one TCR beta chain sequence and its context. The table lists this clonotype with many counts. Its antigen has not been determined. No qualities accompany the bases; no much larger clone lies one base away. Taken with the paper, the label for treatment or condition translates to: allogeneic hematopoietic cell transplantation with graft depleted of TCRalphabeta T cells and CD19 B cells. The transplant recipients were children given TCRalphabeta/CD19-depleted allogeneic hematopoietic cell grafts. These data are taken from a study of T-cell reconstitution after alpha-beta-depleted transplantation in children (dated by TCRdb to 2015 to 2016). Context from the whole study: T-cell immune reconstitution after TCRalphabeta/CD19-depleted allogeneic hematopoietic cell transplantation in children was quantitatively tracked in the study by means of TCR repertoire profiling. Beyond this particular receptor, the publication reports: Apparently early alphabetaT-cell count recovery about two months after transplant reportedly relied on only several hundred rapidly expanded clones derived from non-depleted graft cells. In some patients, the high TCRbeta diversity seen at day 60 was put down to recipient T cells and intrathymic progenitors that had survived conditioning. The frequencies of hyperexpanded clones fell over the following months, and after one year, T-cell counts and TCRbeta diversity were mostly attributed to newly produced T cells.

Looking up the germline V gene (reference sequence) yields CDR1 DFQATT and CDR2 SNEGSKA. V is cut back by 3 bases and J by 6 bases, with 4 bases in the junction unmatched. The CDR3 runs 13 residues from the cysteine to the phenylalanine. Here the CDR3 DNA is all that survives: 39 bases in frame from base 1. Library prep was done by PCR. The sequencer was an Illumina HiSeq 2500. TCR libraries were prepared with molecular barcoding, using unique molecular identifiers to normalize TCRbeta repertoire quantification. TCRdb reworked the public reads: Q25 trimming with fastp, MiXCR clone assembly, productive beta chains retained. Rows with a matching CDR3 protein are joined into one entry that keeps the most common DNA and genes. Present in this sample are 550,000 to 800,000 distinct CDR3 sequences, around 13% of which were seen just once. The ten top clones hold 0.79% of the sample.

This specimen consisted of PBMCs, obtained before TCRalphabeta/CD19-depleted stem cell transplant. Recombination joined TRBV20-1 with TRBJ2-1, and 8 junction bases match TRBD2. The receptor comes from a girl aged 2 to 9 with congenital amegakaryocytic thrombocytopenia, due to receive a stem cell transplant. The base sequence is TGCAGTGCTAGCGGGAGGGCCGGCAATGAGCAGTTCTTC. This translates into CSASGRAGNEQFF.